This T cell receptor beta chain was sequenced for a study of T cells in Graves' hyperthyroidism and ophthalmopathy. Points from the study as a whole: Researchers found most expanded thyroid clonotypes above 0.001 in blood as well.

Germline CDR1 and CDR2: MGHDK and SYGVNS. Trimming pared 0 bases from V and 4 bases from J, leaving 10 bases between. The CDR3 has 16 residues. TCR beta CDR3 regions were amplified from RNA transcripts. HTBI primers were used for first-round RT-PCR of the TCR CDR3. TCRdb re-called the multiplex PCR reads with MiXCR, one entry per CDR3 protein. The sample holds around 350,000 distinct CDR3 sequences; about a sixth are singletons and the top ten take almost 35%. Turning to this clonotype: What it binds is unknown.

Uncontrolled infections, other autoimmune diseases, pregnancy or lactation led to exclusion of patients. This rearrangement joins TRBV25-1 to TRBJ2-6, with D perhaps being TRBD1 or TRBD2 (5 bases each). This clonotype was sampled from a woman under 40 with Graves' hyperthyroidism that later progressed to Graves' ophthalmopathy. The sample comprised blood. The CDR3 protein is CASSEYGAEGANVLTF. The CDR3 DNA reads as TGTGCCAGCAGTGAATACGGGGCCGAGGGGGCCAACGTCCTGACTTTC.